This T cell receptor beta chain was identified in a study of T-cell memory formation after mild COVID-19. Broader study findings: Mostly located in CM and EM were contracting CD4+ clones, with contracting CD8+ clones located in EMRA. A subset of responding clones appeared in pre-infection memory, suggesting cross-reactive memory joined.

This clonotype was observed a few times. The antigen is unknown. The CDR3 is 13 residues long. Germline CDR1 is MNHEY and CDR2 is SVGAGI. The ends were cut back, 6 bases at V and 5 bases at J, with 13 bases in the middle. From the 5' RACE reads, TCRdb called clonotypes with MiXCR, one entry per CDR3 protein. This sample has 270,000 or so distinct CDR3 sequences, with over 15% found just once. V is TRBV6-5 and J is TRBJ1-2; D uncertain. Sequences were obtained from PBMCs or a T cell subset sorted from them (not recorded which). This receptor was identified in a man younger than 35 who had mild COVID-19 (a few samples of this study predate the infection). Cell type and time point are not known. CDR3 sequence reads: CASSPLSRYGYTF. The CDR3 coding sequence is TGTGCCAGCAGCCCCCTTTCGCGGTATGGCTACACCTTC.